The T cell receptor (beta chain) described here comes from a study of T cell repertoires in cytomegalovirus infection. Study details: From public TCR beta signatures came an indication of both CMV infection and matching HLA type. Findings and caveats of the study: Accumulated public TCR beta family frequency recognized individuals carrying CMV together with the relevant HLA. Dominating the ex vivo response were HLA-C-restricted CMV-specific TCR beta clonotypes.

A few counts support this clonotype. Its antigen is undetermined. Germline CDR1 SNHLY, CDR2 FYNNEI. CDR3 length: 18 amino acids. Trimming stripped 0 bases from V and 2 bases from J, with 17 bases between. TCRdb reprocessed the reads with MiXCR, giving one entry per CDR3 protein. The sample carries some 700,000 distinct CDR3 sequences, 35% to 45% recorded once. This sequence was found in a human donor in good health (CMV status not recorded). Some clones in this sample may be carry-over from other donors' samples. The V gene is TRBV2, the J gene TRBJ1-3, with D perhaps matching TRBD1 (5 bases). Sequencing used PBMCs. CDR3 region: CASSEALPGRGTGNTIYF. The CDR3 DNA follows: TGTGCCAGCAGTGAAGCGCTTCCTGGTAGGGGAACTGGAAACACCATATATTTT.